A selection of T cell receptor beta chains follows, all from one sample in a study of cytomegalovirus exposure and HLA in healthy donors. Using immunoSEQ multiplex PCR, the repertoire was profiled, and TCRdb retains in-frame clones only, with some absent. The sample contains around 150,000 clones, less than 85% of which appear only once. Material: PBMCs. These receptors originate from a man aged 35-49 years in good health and CMV-seronegative. Each CDR3 is given with its conserved first and last residue. The D gene is left open where the match is weak.

TRBJ2-7 TRBD2 TRBV27 CASSLDSSGASPPEQYF TGTGCCAGCAGTTTAGACTCTAGCGGGGCTTCCCCTCCCGAGCAGTACTTC
TRBJ2-2 NA TRBV5-4 CASSPSTGELFF TGTGCCAGCAGCCCCTCCACCGGGGAGCTGTTTTTT
TRBJ2-5 NA TRBV27 CASSGGGRQYF TGTGCCAGCAGTGGGGGAGGCAGGCAGTACTTC
TRBJ1-4 NA TRBV28 CASGAGPAEKLFF TGTGCCAGCGGGGCGGGGCCGGCTGAAAAACTGTTTTTT
TRBJ1-2 TRBD1 TRBV28 CASSLSGQGNYGYTF TGTGCCAGCAGTTTATCCGGACAGGGGAACTATGGCTACACCTTC
TRBJ1-6 NA TRBV30 CAWGSGTLHF TGTGCCTGGGGTTCCGGGACCCTCCACTTT
TRBJ1-1 NA TRBV7-9 CASSSQGVNTEAFF TGTGCCAGCAGCTCACAGGGCGTGAACACTGAAGCTTTCTTT
TRBJ2-2 NA TRBV12-1 CASSRRTGGYTGELFF TGTGCCAGCAGCCGCCGGACAGGGGGCTACACCGGGGAGCTGTTTTTT
TRBJ2-4 NA TRBV29-1 CSVEPGTKNIQYF TGCAGCGTTGAGCCAGGGACCAAAAACATTCAGTACTTC
TRBJ2-7 NA TRBV5-1 CASSPGTYEQYF TGCGCCAGCAGCCCGGGTACATACGAGCAGTACTTC
TRBJ1-2 NA TRBV7-8 CASSLMGQGTWGYTF TGTGCCAGCAGCTTAATGGGGCAGGGGACCTGGGGCTACACCTTC
TRBJ1-2 NA TRBV30 CAWSREYRDNYGYTF TGTGCCTGGAGTAGGGAGTACAGGGATAACTATGGCTACACCTTC